The rows below give T cell receptor beta chains drawn from one sample of a study of identical twins. TCRdb fed the 5' RACE reads into MiXCR, producing one record per CDR3 protein. This table holds some 790,000 distinct CDR3 sequences, 15% to 20% found once. These data were also filed under a second study, of T cells expressing NK-cell markers.

Specimen: PBMCs. These receptors came from a young woman in good health. Both conserved end residues are part of each CDR3. The D gene is left open where the match is weak. Only part of the rows carry a size: once, few, many, or a class if the clone is expanded.

DNA: TGTGCCATCAGTGGGGGACAGCTCGGAAACTATGGCTACACCTTC
CDR3: CAISGGQLGNYGYTF
size: -
length: 15
V: TRBV10-3
J: TRBJ1-2
D: TRBD1

DNA: TGTGCCAGCAGCGTCAATCGGGATCGCAATTCACCCCTCCACTTT
CDR3: CASSVNRDRNSPLHF
size: -
length: 15
V: TRBV3-1
J: TRBJ1-6
D: -

DNA: TGCGCCAGCAGCCCCGGGGTCGGAACAGATACGCAGTATTTT
CDR3: CASSPGVGTDTQYF
size: few
length: 14
V: TRBV5-1
J: TRBJ2-3
D: -

DNA: TGCAGCGTTGAAGATCATGAGACTAGCGGGAGGGCGTACAATGAGCAGTTCTTC
CDR3: CSVEDHETSGRAYNEQFF
size: -
length: 18
V: TRBV29-1
J: TRBJ2-1
D: TRBD2

DNA: TGTGCCAGCACCGACGACAGTTACGAGCAGTACTTC
CDR3: CASTDDSYEQYF
size: few
length: 12
V: TRBV12-3/TRBV12-4
J: TRBJ2-7
D: -

DNA: TGCAGTGCTAGCGACAGGTTCACCTCTGGGGCCAACGTCCTGACTTTC
CDR3: CSASDRFTSGANVLTF
size: -
length: 16
V: TRBV20-1
J: TRBJ2-6
D: -

DNA: TGTGCCAGCAGGCCCAGAGATCAGCCCCAGCATTTT
CDR3: CASRPRDQPQHF
size: few
length: 12
V: TRBV6-2/TRBV6-3
J: TRBJ1-5
D: -

DNA: TGTGCCAGCAGCTATGTCGATGAGCAGTTCTTC
CDR3: CASSYVDEQFF
size: -
length: 11
V: TRBV11-2
J: TRBJ2-1
D: -

DNA: TGCGCCAGCAGCTGGGGCTCCGGGACTAGCGGTTACCAAGAGACCCAGTACTTC
CDR3: CASSWGSGTSGYQETQYF
size: -
length: 18
V: TRBV5-1
J: TRBJ2-5
D: TRBD2

DNA: TGTGCCAGCAGCTCCCCGGCGGGCGGGAGGGTCACAGATACGCAGTATTTT
CDR3: CASSSPAGGRVTDTQYF
size: few
length: 17
V: TRBV9
J: TRBJ2-3
D: TRBD2

DNA: TGTGCCTGGAGTACCACCACCCACAATGAGCAGTTCTTC
CDR3: CAWSTTTHNEQFF
size: few
length: 13
V: TRBV30
J: TRBJ2-1
D: -

DNA: TGTGCCAGCAGTTTAGGGGACAGGGGATATACCGGGGAGCTGTTTTTT
CDR3: CASSLGDRGYTGELFF
size: few
length: 16
V: TRBV27
J: TRBJ2-2
D: TRBD1

DNA: TGTGCCAGCAGCCCCTGGGGGGGAGCCTACGAGCAGTACTTC
CDR3: CASSPWGGAYEQYF
size: few
length: 14
V: TRBV3-1
J: TRBJ2-7
D: TRBD2

DNA: TGTGCCTGCAGTCTTGGTGAAAAACTGTTTTTT
CDR3: CACSLGEKLFF
size: once
length: 11
V: TRBV12-3/TRBV12-4
J: TRBJ1-4
D: -

DNA: TGTGCCAGCAGCCCCTCAAGGGTTTGGACCGGGGAGCTGTTTTTT
CDR3: CASSPSRVWTGELFF
size: -
length: 15
V: TRBV7-3
J: TRBJ2-2
D: -

DNA: TGTGCCAGCAGAGAACAGACGGGAAGGGCGTCGACCTACGAGCAGTACTTC
CDR3: CASREQTGRASTYEQYF
size: -
length: 17
V: TRBV6-1
J: TRBJ2-7
D: -

DNA: TGCGCCAGCATGGGGGGGCGATACAATGAGCAGTTCTTC
CDR3: CASMGGRYNEQFF
size: -
length: 13
V: TRBV5-1
J: TRBJ2-1
D: -

DNA: TGTGCCATCAGTGAGTCGGACAGGATCTATGGCTACACCTTC
CDR3: CAISESDRIYGYTF
size: few
length: 14
V: TRBV10-3
J: TRBJ1-2
D: TRBD1

DNA: TGTGCCAGCAGTAGTCCCGGGACTAGCGGCACAGATACGCAGTATTTT
CDR3: CASSSPGTSGTDTQYF
size: -
length: 16
V: TRBV28
J: TRBJ2-3
D: TRBD2

DNA: TGCAGCGTGGGGGGGCCCCGCGGGAGGTCCTACAATGAGCAGTTCTTC
CDR3: CSVGGPRGRSYNEQFF
size: few
length: 16
V: TRBV29-1
J: TRBJ2-1
D: TRBD2

DNA: TGTGCCAGCAGCCAAGATCCCCAGGTGCCGGGCGGGGCCTCCTACAATGAGCAGTTCTTC
CDR3: CASSQDPQVPGGASYNEQFF
size: -
length: 20
V: TRBV4-2
J: TRBJ2-1
D: -

DNA: TGTGCCAGCAGTCATGGGACTAGCGGGGGAGGTGACACAGATACGCAGTATTTT
CDR3: CASSHGTSGGGDTDTQYF
size: -
length: 18
V: TRBV12-3/TRBV12-4
J: TRBJ2-3
D: TRBD2

DNA: TGCAGTGCTTTTCAAACTGGACAGAAGTTCGCAGAGACCCAGTACTTC
CDR3: CSAFQTGQKFAETQYF
size: -
length: 16
V: TRBV20-1
J: TRBJ2-5
D: -

DNA: TGTGCCTGGAATGAGAACGATGAGCAGTTCTTC
CDR3: CAWNENDEQFF
size: few
length: 11
V: TRBV30
J: TRBJ2-1
D: -

DNA: TGCAGTGCTACTACCGGGACAACTTCGCGCGAGCAGTACTTC
CDR3: CSATTGTTSREQYF
size: few
length: 14
V: TRBV20-1
J: TRBJ2-7
D: -

DNA: TGCAGTGCTAGAGATTGGGGCCTTGCAGCGGGAGGTTTTGAGACCCAGTACTTC
CDR3: CSARDWGLAAGGFETQYF
size: few
length: 18
V: TRBV20-1
J: TRBJ2-5
D: TRBD2

DNA: TGTGCCAGCAGCGTTACGACTAGCGGGGGGGATAATACGCAGTATTTT
CDR3: CASSVTTSGGDNTQYF
size: -
length: 16
V: TRBV4-2
J: TRBJ2-3
D: TRBD2

DNA: TGCAGTGCTAGAGAAACCGGGACCCACGAGCAGTACTTC
CDR3: CSARETGTHEQYF
size: -
length: 13
V: TRBV20-1
J: TRBJ2-7
D: -

DNA: TGTGCCAGCAGCCAAGTCCTGGGCAAAAACATTCAGTACTTC
CDR3: CASSQVLGKNIQYF
size: many
length: 14
V: TRBV3-1
J: TRBJ2-4
D: -

DNA: TGCGCCAGCAGCAAAACAGACACAGATACGCAGTATTTT
CDR3: CASSKTDTDTQYF
size: -
length: 13
V: TRBV5-1
J: TRBJ2-3
D: -

DNA: TGCAGTGCAAGTGAGGGGTCTAACACTGAAGCTTTCTTT
CDR3: CSASEGSNTEAFF
size: once
length: 13
V: TRBV20-1
J: TRBJ1-1
D: -

DNA: TGTGCCAGCGATAACCACGGGGGGACGAACACCGGGGAGCTGTTTTTT
CDR3: CASDNHGGTNTGELFF
size: once
length: 16
V: TRBV11-2
J: TRBJ2-2
D: TRBD2

DNA: TGTGCCAGCAACTCCAGGGGGCATGGCACAGATACGCAGTATTTT
CDR3: CASNSRGHGTDTQYF
size: -
length: 15
V: TRBV12-3/TRBV12-4
J: TRBJ2-3
D: TRBD1

DNA: TGTGCCAGCAGCCTCCCCTTGGGAGCCTACAATGAGCAGTTCTTC
CDR3: CASSLPLGAYNEQFF
size: few
length: 15
V: TRBV3-1
J: TRBJ2-1
D: -

DNA: TGCAGTGCGGAACTGGGACTAGCGGGGGAATACGAGCAGTACTTC
CDR3: CSAELGLAGEYEQYF
size: -
length: 15
V: TRBV20-1
J: TRBJ2-7
D: TRBD2

DNA: TGTGCCAGCAGCGCGGTCGGGAGACAGGGCAATCAGCCCCAGCATTTT
CDR3: CASSAVGRQGNQPQHF
size: -
length: 16
V: TRBV27
J: TRBJ1-5
D: -

DNA: TGTGCCAGCACCGGACTAGCGGGGGGGCTAAATACGCAGTATTTT
CDR3: CASTGLAGGLNTQYF
size: few
length: 15
V: TRBV27
J: TRBJ2-3
D: TRBD2

DNA: TGCAGTGCTAGAGAGGGGGGGTTGGGCAATCAGCCCCAGCATTTT
CDR3: CSAREGGLGNQPQHF
size: few
length: 15
V: TRBV20-1
J: TRBJ1-5
D: -

DNA: TGTGCCAGCAGTTACTACGGTCGAGGCACTGAAGCTTTCTTT
CDR3: CASSYYGRGTEAFF
size: few
length: 14
V: TRBV6-2/TRBV6-3
J: TRBJ1-1
D: -

DNA: TGTGCCAGCAGCCAAGATTGGGGCACTGAAGCTTTCTTT
CDR3: CASSQDWGTEAFF
size: few
length: 13
V: TRBV3-1
J: TRBJ1-1
D: -

DNA: TGCAGCGTTGCGGGGGGGTCTACAGATACGCAGTATTTT
CDR3: CSVAGGSTDTQYF
size: -
length: 13
V: TRBV29-1
J: TRBJ2-3
D: TRBD2

DNA: TGTGCCAGCAGTTTTGACAGCGCCTACGAGCAGTACTTC
CDR3: CASSFDSAYEQYF
size: many
length: 13
V: TRBV6-6
J: TRBJ2-7
D: -

DNA: TGCAGTGCTACCCGACAGGGGGTCTACAATGAGCAGTTCTTC
CDR3: CSATRQGVYNEQFF
size: -
length: 14
V: TRBV20-1
J: TRBJ2-1
D: TRBD1

DNA: TGTGCTAGCAGCCCAAGCCGGGACCGTGGTACGGGGGCCCAGTACTTC
CDR3: CASSPSRDRGTGAQYF
size: few
length: 16
V: TRBV7-7
J: TRBJ2-5
D: -

DNA: TGCAGCGTTAGCCCGCCCCTTAGTGAGCAGTTCTTC
CDR3: CSVSPPLSEQFF
size: -
length: 12
V: TRBV29-1
J: TRBJ2-1
D: -

DNA: TGTGCCAGCAGCTTAGCCCATACCCAAGAGACCCAGTACTTC
CDR3: CASSLAHTQETQYF
size: many
length: 14
V: TRBV7-2
J: TRBJ2-5
D: -

DNA: TGTGCCAGCAGCTTAGCGACGACTGGTCCGGTCGGGACCCAGTACTTC
CDR3: CASSLATTGPVGTQYF
size: -
length: 16
V: TRBV7-8
J: TRBJ2-5
D: -

DNA: TGTGCCAGCAGTCGACAGGGGAGAAACAATGAGCAGTTCTTC
CDR3: CASSRQGRNNEQFF
size: -
length: 14
V: TRBV2
J: TRBJ2-1
D: TRBD1

DNA: TGTGCCATATCGGGTACAGCTAATGAAAAACTGTTTTTT
CDR3: CAISGTANEKLFF
size: few
length: 13
V: TRBV10-3
J: TRBJ1-4
D: -

DNA: TGCAGCGTTCCGGCGGGGCCGAGTAGCACAGATACGCAGTATTTT
CDR3: CSVPAGPSSTDTQYF
size: -
length: 15
V: TRBV29-1
J: TRBJ2-3
D: -